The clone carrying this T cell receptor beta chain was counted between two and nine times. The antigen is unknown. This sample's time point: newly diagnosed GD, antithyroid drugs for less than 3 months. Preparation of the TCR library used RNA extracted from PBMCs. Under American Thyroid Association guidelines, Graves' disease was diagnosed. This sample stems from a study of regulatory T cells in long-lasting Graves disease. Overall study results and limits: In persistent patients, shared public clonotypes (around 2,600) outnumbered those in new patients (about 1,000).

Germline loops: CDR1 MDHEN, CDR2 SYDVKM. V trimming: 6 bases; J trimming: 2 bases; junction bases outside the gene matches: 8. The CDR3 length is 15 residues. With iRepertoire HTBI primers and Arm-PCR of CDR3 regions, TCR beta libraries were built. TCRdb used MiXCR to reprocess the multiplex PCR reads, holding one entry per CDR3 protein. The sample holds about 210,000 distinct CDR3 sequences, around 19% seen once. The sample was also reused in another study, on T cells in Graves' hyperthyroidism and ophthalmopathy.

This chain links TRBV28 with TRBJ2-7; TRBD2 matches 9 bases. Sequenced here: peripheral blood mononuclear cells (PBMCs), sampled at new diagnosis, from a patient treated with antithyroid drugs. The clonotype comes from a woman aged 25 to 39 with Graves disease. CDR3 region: CASSILGGGAYEQYF. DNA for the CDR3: TGTGCCAGCAGCATCCTCGGCGGGGGGGCCTACGAGCAGTACTTC.